A single sample gave rise to the 8 T cell receptor beta chains below, sequenced in a study of OX40 agonist ivuxolimab in advanced cancers. Produced via immunoSEQ multiplex PCR; TCRdb's table is partial and in-frame only. The sample carries around 67,000 clones, 70% to 90% recorded once. Sequencing used CD4+ or CD8+ T cells sorted from blood, obtained in a trial of the OX40 agonist ivuxolimab. The receptors originated from an adult with an advanced solid tumor such as melanoma, head and neck, liver or kidney cancer.

The gene calls are TRBV14 and TRBJ2-7; TRBD2 aligns across 10 bases. The junction had 3 bases not matched to a gene; V was cut back by 2 bases and J by 5 bases. The germline V gene encodes CDR1 SGHDN and CDR2 FVKESK. The CDR3 has 14 amino acids. CDR3 DNA sequence: TGTGCCAGCAGCCAACTGCTAGCGGGAGACGAGCAGTACTTC. It yields the protein CASSQLLAGDEQYF.

This clone was recorded only once. The J gene is TRBJ2-2, the V gene TRBV29-1, with TRBD1 identical over 10 bases. Germline values: CDR1 SQVTM, CDR2 ANQGSEA. The J segment lost 6 bases and the V segment lost 3 bases, leaving 7 bases of the junction unmatched. The length of the CDR3 is 15 residues. The CDR3 bases are TGCAGCGTTGAGCGACAGGGGGCGTCCCCCGGGGAGCTGTTTTTT. Its translation: CSVERQGASPGELFF.

V is TRBV18 and J is TRBJ1-1, with 9 bases matching TRBD1. CDR1 and CDR2 from the germline V gene are KGHSH and LQKENI. This CDR3 contains 13 residues. The J segment lost 4 bases and the V segment lost 6 bases, leaving 3 bases of the junction unmatched. The CDR3 DNA reads as TGTGCCAGCTCGGAGACAGGGGGCACTGAAGCTTTCTTT. It translates to CASSETGGTEAFF.

V usage is TRBV5-4 and J usage is TRBJ2-5; weak D call: TRBD2 (5 bases). The germline gives CDR1 SGHNT, CDR2 YYREEE (reference sequence). This CDR3 is built from 13 residues. Trimming took off 4 bases at V and 3 bases at J, with 10 bases between the two ends. CDR3 coding DNA: TGTGCCAGCAGCCGGGGAACGGAAGAGACCCAGTACTTC. Its protein is CASSRGTEETQYF.

The V gene is TRBV5-1, the J gene TRBJ2-1; 10 bases line up with TRBD2. This CDR3 has 15 residues. CDR1 is SGHRS, CDR2 YFSETQ, per germline. With V trimmed by 0 bases and J by 5 bases, 2 bases remained unmatched. The CDR3 DNA reads as TGCGCCAGCAGCTTGGACCTAGCGGGGGACAATGAGCAGTTCTTC. It specifies CASSLDLAGDNEQFF.

The chain uses TRBV14 and TRBJ2-3, with TRBD2 matching over 8 bases. Germline assignment: CDR1 SGHDN and CDR2 FVKESK. Trimming cost V 4 bases and J 3 bases; bases outside gene matches: 9. The CDR3 runs 16 residues. DNA for the CDR3: TGTGCCAGCAGCCCCGTCCGGGGGGGCAGGACAGATACGCAGTATTTT. Its protein product is CASSPVRGGRTDTQYF.

This rearrangement joins TRBV18 to TRBJ2-5; 7 bases match TRBD1. The better agreement between TRBJ2-7 and the DNA end casts doubt on the J call. The CDR3 loop spans 14 amino acids. In germline, CDR1 is KGHSH, CDR2 LQKENI. Here the CDR3 DNA reads TGTGCCAGCTCAGCCGTCACAGGGGTCGGCGAGCAGTACTTC. This translates into CASSAVTGVGEQYF.

This clone was seen a few times. This sequence joins TRBV5-6 and TRBJ1-1, with D unclear. V dropped 1 base and J dropped 3 bases, with 4 bases sitting between them. Germline V gene sequence: CDR1 SGHDT, CDR2 YYEEEE. The CDR3 spans 12 residues. In DNA form, the CDR3 reads TGTGCCAGCAGCTTGTCCCACACTGAAGCTTTCTTT. Protein sequence: CASSLSHTEAFF.